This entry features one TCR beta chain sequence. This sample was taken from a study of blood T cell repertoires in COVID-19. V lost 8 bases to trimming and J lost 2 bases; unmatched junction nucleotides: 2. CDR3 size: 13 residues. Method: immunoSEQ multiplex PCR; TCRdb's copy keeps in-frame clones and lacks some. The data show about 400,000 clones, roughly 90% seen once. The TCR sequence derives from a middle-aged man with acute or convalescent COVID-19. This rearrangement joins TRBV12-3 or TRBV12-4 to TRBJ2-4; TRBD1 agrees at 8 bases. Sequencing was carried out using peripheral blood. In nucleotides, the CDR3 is TGTGCCAGCGGACAGGGCACCAAAAACATTCAGTACTTC. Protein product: CASGQGTKNIQYF.